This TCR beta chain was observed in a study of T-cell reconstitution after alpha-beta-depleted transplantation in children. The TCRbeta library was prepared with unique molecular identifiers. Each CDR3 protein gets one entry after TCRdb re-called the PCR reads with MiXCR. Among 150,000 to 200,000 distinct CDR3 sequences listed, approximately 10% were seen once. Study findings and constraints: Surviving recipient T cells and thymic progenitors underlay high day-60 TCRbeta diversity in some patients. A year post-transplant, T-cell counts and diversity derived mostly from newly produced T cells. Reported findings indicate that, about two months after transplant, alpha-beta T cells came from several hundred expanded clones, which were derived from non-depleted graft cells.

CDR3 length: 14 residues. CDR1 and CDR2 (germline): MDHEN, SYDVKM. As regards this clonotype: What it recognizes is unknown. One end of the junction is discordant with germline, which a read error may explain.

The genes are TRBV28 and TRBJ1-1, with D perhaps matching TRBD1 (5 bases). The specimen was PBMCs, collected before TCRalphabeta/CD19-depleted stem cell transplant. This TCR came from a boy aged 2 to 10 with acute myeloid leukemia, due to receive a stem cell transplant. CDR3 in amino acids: CASRLGRMNTEAFF. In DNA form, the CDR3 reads TGTGCCAGCCGTTTGGGACGGATGAACACTGAAGCTTTCTTT.